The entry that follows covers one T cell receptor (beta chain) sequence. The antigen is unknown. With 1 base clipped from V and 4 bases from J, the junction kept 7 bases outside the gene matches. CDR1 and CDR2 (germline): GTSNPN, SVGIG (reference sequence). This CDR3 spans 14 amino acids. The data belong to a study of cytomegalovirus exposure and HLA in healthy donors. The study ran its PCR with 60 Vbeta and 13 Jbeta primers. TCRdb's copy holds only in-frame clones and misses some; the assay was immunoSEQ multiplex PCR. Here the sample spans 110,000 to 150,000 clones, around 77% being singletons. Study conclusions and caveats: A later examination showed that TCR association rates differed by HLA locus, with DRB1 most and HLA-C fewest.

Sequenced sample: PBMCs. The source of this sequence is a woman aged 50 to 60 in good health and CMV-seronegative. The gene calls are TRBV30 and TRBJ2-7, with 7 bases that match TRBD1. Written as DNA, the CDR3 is TGTGCCTGGAGTGACCGGGACAGTGCGTACGAGCAGTACTTC. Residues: CAWSDRDSAYEQYF.